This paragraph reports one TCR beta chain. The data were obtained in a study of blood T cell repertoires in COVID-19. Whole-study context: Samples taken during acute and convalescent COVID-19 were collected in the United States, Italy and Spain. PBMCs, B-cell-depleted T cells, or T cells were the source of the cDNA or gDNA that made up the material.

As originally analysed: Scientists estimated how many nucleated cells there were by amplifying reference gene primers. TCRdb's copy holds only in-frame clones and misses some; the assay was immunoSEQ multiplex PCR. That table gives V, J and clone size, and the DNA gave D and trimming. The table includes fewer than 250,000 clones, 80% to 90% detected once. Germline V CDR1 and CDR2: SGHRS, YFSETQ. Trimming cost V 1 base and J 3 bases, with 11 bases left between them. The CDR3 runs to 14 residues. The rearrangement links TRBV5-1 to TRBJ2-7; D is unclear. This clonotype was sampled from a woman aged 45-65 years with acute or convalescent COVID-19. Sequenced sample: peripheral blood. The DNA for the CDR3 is TGCGCCAGCAGCTTGCGTGGTGAACTCTACGAGCAGTACTTC. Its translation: CASSLRGELYEQYF.